These 5 T cell receptor beta chains were sequenced from one sample in a study of cytomegalovirus exposure and HLA in healthy donors. 13 Jbeta primers and 60 Vbeta primers were used for the PCR. Method: immunoSEQ multiplex PCR; TCRdb's copy keeps in-frame clones and lacks some. The sample includes some 120,000 clones, roughly 85% of them seen just once. Material: PBMCs. These receptors came from a man under 40 in good health and CMV-seropositive.

The V and J genes are TRBV7-9 and TRBJ2-2; TRBD2 matches at 10 bases. CDR1 SEHNR and CDR2 FQNEAQ come from the germline V gene (reference sequence). Trimming removed 5 bases from V and 2 bases from J; junction bases left unmatched: 8. The CDR3 totals 17 residues. CDR3 region: CASSPRVAGGNTGELFF. The CDR3 region has the DNA TGTGCCAGCAGCCCCCGGGTAGCGGGGGGTAACACCGGGGAGCTGTTTTTT.

The chain uses TRBV2 and TRBJ1-5, with 8 bases that match TRBD1. Unmatched junction bases numbered 6, after V lost 7 bases and J lost 1 base. The germline CDR1 and CDR2 sequences are SNHLY and FYNNEI. CDR3 size: 15 residues. The CDR3 bases are TGTGCCAGCACCCTGGACAGGGCGAGCAATCAGCCCCAGCATTTT. It is translated as CASTLDRASNQPQHF.

The chain couples TRBV9 to TRBJ1-5; 10 bases agree with TRBD1. V dropped 3 bases and J dropped 2; count of bases not matched to a gene: 2. The germline gives CDR1 SGDLS, CDR2 YYNGEE. This CDR3 has 15 residues. CDR3: CASSAGQGGNQPQHF. The DNA for the CDR3 is TGTGCCAGCAGCGCCGGACAGGGGGGCAATCAGCCCCAGCATTTT.

The chain links TRBV18 to TRBJ1-2, with 7 bases lining up with TRBD1. CDR3 length: 15 amino acids. Germline CDR1 and CDR2: KGHSH and LQKENI. Losses at the gene ends were 3 bases for V and 4 bases for J; bases not matched to a gene: 8. The CDR3 protein is CASSPPGGSGYGYTF. The CDR3 DNA is TGTGCCAGCTCACCCCCAGGGGGGAGTGGCTATGGCTACACCTTC.

This clone was detected a few times. The rearrangement links TRBV5-4 to TRBJ1-1, with D possibly matching TRBD1 (6 bases). Germline V gene data show CDR1 as SGHNT and CDR2 as YYREEE (reference sequence). This CDR3 contains 15 residues. V was cut by 3 bases and J by 0 bases, with 12 bases left in between. The DNA of the CDR3 is TGTGCCAGCAGCTATCCAGGGGAAGTGAACACTGAAGCTTTCTTT. It codes for CASSYPGEVNTEAFF.